The clone carrying this T cell receptor (beta chain) was observed a handful of times. Combining a sample-barcoded 5' primer with a J-beta primer mix, a second PCR ran for about 6 to 12 cycles. Via MiXCR, TCRdb re-called the 5' RACE reads, giving one row per CDR3 protein. The sample records about 1.6 million distinct CDR3 sequences, roughly 32% being singletons. The CDR3 totals 17 residues. V was clipped by 0 bases and J by 4 bases; unmatched bases: 4. The germline gives CDR1 DFQATT, CDR2 SNEGSKA (reference sequence). The data stem from a study of blood T cells in healthy people across ages. The sequence derives from a woman in her thirties in good health. The rearrangement uses TRBV20-1 and TRBJ2-6, with 12 bases fitting TRBD1. Sequenced input: blood. CDR3 bases: TGCAGTGCTAGAGATCGGGACAGGGGGCTGGGGGCCAACGTCCTGACTTTC. It is translated as CSARDRDRGLGANVLTF.